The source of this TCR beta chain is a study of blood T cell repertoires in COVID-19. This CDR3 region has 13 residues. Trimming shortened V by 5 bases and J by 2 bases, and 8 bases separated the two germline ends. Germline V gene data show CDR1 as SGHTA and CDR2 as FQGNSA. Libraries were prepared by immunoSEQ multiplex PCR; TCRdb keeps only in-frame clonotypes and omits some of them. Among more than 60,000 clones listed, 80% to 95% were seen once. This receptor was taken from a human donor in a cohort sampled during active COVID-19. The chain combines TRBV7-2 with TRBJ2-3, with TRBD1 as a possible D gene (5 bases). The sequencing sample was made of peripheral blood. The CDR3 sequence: CASSRGNTDTQYF. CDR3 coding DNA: TGTGCCAGCAGCAGGGGAAACACAGATACGCAGTATTTT. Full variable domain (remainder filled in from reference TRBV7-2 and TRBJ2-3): GAGVSQSPSNKVTEKGKDVELRCDPISGHTALYWYRQSLGQGLEFLIYFQGNSAPDKSGLPSDRFSAERTGGSVSTLTIQRTQQEDSAVYLCASSRGNTDTQYFGPGTRLTVL.